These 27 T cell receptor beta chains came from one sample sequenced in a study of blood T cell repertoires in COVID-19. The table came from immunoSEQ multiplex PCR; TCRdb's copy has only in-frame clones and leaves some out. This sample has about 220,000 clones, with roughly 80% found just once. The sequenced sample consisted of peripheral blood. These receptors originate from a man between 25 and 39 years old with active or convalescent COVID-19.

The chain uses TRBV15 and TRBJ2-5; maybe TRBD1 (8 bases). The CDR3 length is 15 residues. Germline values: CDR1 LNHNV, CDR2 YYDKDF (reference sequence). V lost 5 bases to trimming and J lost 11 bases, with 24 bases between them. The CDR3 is CATSPRPTGAGEQYF. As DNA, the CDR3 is TGTGCCACCAGCCCAAGGCCGACAGGGGCGGGGGAGCAGTACTTC.

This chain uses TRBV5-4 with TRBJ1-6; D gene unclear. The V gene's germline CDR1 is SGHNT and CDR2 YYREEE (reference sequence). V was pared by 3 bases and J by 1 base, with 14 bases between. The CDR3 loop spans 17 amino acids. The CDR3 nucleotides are TGTGCCAGCAGCTCCGGCGGGGTCGGGTCCTATAATTCACCCCTCCACTTT. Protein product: CASSSGGVGSYNSPLHF.

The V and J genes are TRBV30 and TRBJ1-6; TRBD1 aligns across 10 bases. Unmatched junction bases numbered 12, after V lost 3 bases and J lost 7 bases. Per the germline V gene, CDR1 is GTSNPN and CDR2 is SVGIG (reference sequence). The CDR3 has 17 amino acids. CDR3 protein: CAWRRGQGIFFNSPLHF. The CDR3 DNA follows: TGTGCCTGGAGAAGGGGACAGGGGATCTTTTTCAATTCACCCCTCCACTTT.

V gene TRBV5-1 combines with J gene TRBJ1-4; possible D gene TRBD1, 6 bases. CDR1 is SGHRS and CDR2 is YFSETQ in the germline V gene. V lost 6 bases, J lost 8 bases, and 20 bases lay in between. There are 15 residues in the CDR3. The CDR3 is CASNLDPGTPEKLFF. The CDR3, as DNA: TGCGCCAGCAACCTGGACCCGGGGACACCCGAAAAACTGTTTTTT.

The CDR3 DNA follows: TGCGCCAGCAGCCAAGATCCGGGGGGCGTTTGGGAAAAACTGTTTTTT. It encodes CASSQDPGGVWEKLFF. The rearrangement uses TRBV4-3 and TRBJ1-4, with a weak D call TRBD1 (6 bases). Per the germline V gene, CDR1 is LGHNA and CDR2 is YSLEER. Trimming took 0 bases from V and 8 from J, leaving 16 bases between them. This CDR3 is 16 amino acids long.

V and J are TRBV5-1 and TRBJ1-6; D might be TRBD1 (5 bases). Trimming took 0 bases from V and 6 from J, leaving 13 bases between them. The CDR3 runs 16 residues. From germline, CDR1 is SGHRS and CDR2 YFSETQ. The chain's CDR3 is CASSLVGVHINSPLHF. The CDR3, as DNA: TGCGCCAGCAGCTTGGTAGGGGTACACATTAATTCACCCCTCCACTTT.

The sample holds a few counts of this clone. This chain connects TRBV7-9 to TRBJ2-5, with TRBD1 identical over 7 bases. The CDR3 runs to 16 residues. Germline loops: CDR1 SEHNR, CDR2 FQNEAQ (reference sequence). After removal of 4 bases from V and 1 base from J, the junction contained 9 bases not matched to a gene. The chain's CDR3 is CASSSNQGEIQETQYF. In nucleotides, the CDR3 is TGTGCCAGCAGCTCGAATCAGGGGGAGATCCAAGAGACCCAGTACTTC.

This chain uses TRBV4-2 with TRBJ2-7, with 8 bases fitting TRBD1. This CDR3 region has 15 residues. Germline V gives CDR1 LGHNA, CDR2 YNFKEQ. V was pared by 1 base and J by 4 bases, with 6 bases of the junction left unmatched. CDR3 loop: CASSQVDRGGYEQYF. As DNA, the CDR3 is TGTGCCAGCAGCCAAGTTGACAGGGGTGGGTACGAGCAGTACTTC.

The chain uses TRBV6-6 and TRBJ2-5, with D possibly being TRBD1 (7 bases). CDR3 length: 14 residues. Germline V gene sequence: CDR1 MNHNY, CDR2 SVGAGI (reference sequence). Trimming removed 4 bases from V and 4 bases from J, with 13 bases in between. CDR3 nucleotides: TGTGCCAGCAGTTTGGCAGGGGGGTCAGAGACCCAGTACTTC. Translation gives CASSLAGGSETQYF.

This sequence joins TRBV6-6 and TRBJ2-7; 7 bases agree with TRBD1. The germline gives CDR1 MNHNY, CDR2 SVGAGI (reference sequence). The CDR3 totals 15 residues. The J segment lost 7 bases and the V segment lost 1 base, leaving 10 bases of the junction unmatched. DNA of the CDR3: TGTGCCAGCAGTTACTACAGTGGGACAGCAGGGGAGCAGTACTTC. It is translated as CASSYYSGTAGEQYF.

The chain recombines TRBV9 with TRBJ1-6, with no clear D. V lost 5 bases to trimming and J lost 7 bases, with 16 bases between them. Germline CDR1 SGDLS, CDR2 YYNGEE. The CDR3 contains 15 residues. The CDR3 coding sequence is TGTGCCAGCAGTCCAGGAGAGGGTAGAAATTCACCCCTCCACTTT. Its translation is CASSPGEGRNSPLHF.

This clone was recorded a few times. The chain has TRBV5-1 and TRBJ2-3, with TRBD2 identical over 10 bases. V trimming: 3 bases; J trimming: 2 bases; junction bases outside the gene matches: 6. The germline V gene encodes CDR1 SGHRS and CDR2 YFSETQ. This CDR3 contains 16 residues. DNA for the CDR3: TGCGCCAGCAGCTACAAGCGGGGGGGTTCCACAGATACGCAGTATTTT. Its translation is CASSYKRGGSTDTQYF.

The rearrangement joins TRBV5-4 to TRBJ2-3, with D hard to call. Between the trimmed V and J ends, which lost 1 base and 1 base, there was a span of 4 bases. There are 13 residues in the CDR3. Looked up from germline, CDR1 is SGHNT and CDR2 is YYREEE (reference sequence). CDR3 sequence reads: CASSLWRTDTQYF. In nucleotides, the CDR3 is TGTGCCAGCAGCTTGTGGCGCACAGATACGCAGTATTTT.

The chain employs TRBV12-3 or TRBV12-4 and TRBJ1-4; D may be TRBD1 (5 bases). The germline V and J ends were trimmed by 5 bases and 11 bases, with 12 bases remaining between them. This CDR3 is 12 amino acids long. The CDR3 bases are TGTGCCAGCAGTGCAGGGTTCTGGAAACTGTTTTTT. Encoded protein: CASSAGFWKLFF.

This CDR3 is CASSIGRDNQPQHF. The CDR3 DNA reads TGTGCCAGTAGTATCGGCAGGGACAATCAGCCCCAGCATTTT. The chain links TRBV19 to TRBJ1-5; a possible D gene is TRBD1 (5 bases). The V end was cut by 3 bases, the J end by 3 bases, with 9 bases between. CDR3 size: 14 residues. Germline CDR1 reads LNHDA; CDR2 reads SQIVND (reference sequence).

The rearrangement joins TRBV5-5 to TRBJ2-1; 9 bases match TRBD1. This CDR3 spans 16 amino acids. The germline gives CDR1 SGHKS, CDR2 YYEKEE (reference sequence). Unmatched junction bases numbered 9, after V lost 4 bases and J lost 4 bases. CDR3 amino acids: CASSGPGQGPYNEQFF. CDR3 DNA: TGTGCCAGCAGCGGACCGGGACAGGGACCATACAATGAGCAGTTCTTC. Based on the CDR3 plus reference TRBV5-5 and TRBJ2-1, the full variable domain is DAGVTQSPTHLIKTRGQQVTLRCSPISGHKSVSWYQQVLGQGPQFIFQYYEKEERGRGNFPDRFSARQFPNYSSELNVNALLLGDSALYLCASSGPGQGPYNEQFFGPGTRLTVL.

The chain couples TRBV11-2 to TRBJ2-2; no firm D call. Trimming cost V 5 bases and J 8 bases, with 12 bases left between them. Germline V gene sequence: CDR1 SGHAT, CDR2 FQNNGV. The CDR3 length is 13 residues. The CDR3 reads CASSPPRVGELFF. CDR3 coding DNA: TGTGCCAGCAGCCCACCTAGAGTGGGGGAGCTGTTTTTT. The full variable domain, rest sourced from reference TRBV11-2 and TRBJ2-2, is EAGVAQSPRYKIIEKRQSVAFWCNPISGHATLYWYQQILGQGPKLLIQFQNNGVVDDSQLPKDRFSAERLKGVDSTLKIQPAKLEDSAVYLCASSPPRVGELFFGEGSRLTVL.

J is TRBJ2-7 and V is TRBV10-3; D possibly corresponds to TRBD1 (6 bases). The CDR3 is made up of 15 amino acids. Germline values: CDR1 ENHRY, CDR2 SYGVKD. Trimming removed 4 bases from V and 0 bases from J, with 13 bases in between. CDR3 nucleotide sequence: TGTGCCATCAGTGCGGGACACGCAAGCTCCTACGAGCAGTACTTC. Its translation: CAISAGHASSYEQYF.

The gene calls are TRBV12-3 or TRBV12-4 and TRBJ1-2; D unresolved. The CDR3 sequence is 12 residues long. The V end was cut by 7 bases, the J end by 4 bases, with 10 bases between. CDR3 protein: CASNLGGYGYTF. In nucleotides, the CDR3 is TGTGCCAGCAATCTAGGAGGCTATGGCTACACCTTC.

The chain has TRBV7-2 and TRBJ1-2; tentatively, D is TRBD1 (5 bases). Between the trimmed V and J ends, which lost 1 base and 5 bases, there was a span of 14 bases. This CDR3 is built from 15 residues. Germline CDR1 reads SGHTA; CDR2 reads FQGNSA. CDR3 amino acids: CASSLVSRQPYGYTF. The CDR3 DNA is TGTGCCAGCAGCTTAGTATCCCGACAGCCTTATGGCTACACCTTC.

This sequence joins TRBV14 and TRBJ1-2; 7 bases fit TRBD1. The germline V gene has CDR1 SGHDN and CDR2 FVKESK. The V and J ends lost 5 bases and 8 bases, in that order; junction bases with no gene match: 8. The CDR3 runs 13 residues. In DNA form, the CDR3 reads TGTGCCAGCAGCGCAACAGGGGTGAGCGGCTACACCTTC. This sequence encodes CASSATGVSGYTF. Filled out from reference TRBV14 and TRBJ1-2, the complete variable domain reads EAGVTQFPSHSVIEKGQTVTLRCDPISGHDNLYWYRRVMGKEIKFLLHFVKESKQDESGMPNNRFLAERTGGTYSTLKVQPAELEDSGVYFCASSATGVSGYTFGSGTRLTVV.

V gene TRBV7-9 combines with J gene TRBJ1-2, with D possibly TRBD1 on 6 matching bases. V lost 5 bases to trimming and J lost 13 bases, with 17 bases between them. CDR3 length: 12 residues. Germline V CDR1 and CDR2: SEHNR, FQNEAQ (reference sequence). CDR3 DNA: TGTGCCAGCAGCGACCGGGACACCGGACGCACCTTC. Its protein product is CASSDRDTGRTF. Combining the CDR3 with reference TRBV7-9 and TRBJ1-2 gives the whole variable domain DTGVSQNPRHKITKRGQNVTFRCDPISEHNRLYWYRQTLGQGPEFLTYFQNEAQLEKSRLLSDRFSAERPKGSFSTLEIQRTEQGDSAMYLCASSDRDTGRTFGSGTRLTVV.

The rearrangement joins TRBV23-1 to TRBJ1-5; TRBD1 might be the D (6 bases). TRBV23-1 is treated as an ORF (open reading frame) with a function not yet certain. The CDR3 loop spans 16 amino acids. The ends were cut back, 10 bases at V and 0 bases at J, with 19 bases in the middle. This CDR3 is CANPLTGQYSNQPQHF. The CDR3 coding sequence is TGCGCCAACCCCCTGACGGGACAATATAGCAATCAGCCCCAGCATTTT.

The CDR3 sequence: CASSLELAGGPSGELFF. The DNA of the CDR3 is TGTGCCAGCAGCTTAGAACTAGCGGGAGGGCCATCCGGGGAGCTGTTTTTT. V usage is TRBV7-6 and J usage is TRBJ2-2; 13 bases line up with TRBD2. CDR3 size: 17 residues. V lost 1 base to trimming and J lost 6 bases; unmatched junction nucleotides: 5. CDR1 and CDR2 (germline): SGHVS, FNYEAQ.

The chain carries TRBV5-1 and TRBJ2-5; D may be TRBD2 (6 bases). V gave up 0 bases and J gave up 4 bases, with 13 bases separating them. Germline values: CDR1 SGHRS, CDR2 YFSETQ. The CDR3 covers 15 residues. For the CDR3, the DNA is TGCGCCAGCAGCTTGGTTCAGGGAGGAGGAGAGACCCAGTACTTC. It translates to CASSLVQGGGETQYF.

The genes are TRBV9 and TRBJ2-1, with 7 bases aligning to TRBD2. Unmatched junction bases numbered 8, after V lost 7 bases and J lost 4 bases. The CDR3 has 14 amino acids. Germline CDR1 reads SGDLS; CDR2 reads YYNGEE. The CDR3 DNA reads TGTGCCAGCGGGGAGGGCCCTCGGTACAATGAGCAGTTCTTC. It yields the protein CASGEGPRYNEQFF.

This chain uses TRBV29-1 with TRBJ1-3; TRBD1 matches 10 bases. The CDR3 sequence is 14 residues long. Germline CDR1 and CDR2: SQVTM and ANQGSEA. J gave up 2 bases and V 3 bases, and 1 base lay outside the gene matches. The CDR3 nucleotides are TGCAGCGTTGAGGGACAGGGGACTGGAAACACCATATATTTT. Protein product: CSVEGQGTGNTIYF.